These 17 T cell receptor beta chains were all obtained from the same sample, sequenced in a study of early T cells in non-severe SARS-CoV-2 infection. TCRdb reprocessed the 5' RACE reads with MiXCR, giving one entry per CDR3 protein. This repertoire shows some 30,000 distinct CDR3 sequences, around 6% found once; its top ten account for about 5.8%. The specimen sequenced was whole blood. The origin of the receptors is an adult who was a healthcare worker with PCR-confirmed SARS-CoV-2 infection or an uninfected control (not recorded which).

This clonotype showed up many times. V gene TRBV7-2 combines with J gene TRBJ1-1; 12 bases match TRBD1. This CDR3 contains 20 residues. Looked up from germline, CDR1 is SGHTA and CDR2 is FQGNSA. With V trimmed by 1 base and J by 6 bases, 18 bases remained unmatched. The CDR3 coding sequence is TGTGCCAGCAGCTTAGGCCGATTAGGGACAGGGGGCCGCCGGAGGGCTGAAGCTTTCTTT. It codes for CASSLGRLGTGGRRRAEAFF.

This clonotype was counted many times. The rearrangement links TRBV10-2 to TRBJ2-1; D is unresolved. The CDR3 consists of 16 residues. V was trimmed by 2 bases and J by 0 bases, leaving 11 bases between them. CDR1 is WSHSY and CDR2 is SAAADI in the germline V gene. CDR3 in DNA: TGCGCCAGCAGTGAGAGCTCATGGCCCTCCTACAATGAGCAGTTCTTC. It translates to CASSESSWPSYNEQFF.

The table lists this clonotype with a few counts. The V call is TRBV7-2, the J call TRBJ2-3, with TRBD2 as a possible D gene (6 bases). The germline gives CDR1 SGHTA, CDR2 FQGNSA. This CDR3 contains 15 residues. V lost 5 bases, J lost 6 bases, and 18 bases lay in between. CDR3 amino acids: CASSPQGGLGDTQYF. The CDR3 DNA sequence: TGTGCCAGCAGCCCCCAGGGAGGATTAGGGGATACGCAGTATTTT. The complete variable domain, with remaining parts taken from reference TRBV7-2 and TRBJ2-3, reads GAGVSQSPSNKVTEKGKDVELRCDPISGHTALYWYRQSLGQGLEFLIYFQGNSAPDKSGLPSDRFSAERTGGSVSTLTIQRTQQEDSAVYLCASSPQGGLGDTQYFGPGTRLTVL.

This clonotype has ten or more counts. The V call is TRBV18, the J call TRBJ2-7, with D hard to call. Germline CDR1 reads KGHSH; CDR2 reads LQKENI. This CDR3 is built from 13 residues. V was pared by 5 bases and J by 6 bases, with 14 bases between. The CDR3 coding sequence is TGTGCCAGCTCAGAAAGATCGGGCTTCGAGCAGTACTTC. As protein: CASSERSGFEQYF. Combining the CDR3 with reference TRBV18 and TRBJ2-7 gives the whole variable domain NAGVMQNPRHLVRRRGQEARLRCSPMKGHSHVYWYRQLPEEGLKFMVYLQKENIIDESGMPKERFSAEFPKEGPSILRIQQVVRGDSAAYFCASSERSGFEQYFGPGTRLTVT.

This clonotype was seen repeatedly, ten times or more. The J gene is TRBJ1-1, the V gene TRBV28; 7 bases fit TRBD1. The CDR3 runs 15 residues. The germline CDR1 and CDR2 sequences are MDHEN and SYDVKM. V lost 6 bases to trimming and J lost 7 bases; unmatched junction nucleotides: 14. CDR3 sequence: CASRSTRGGDSEAFF. CDR3 in DNA: TGTGCCAGCAGATCCACGCGAGGGGGGGACAGTGAAGCTTTCTTT.

This clonotype was detected many times. V is TRBV28 and J is TRBJ2-5; TRBD2 matches 9 bases. With 6 bases clipped from V and 4 bases from J, the junction kept 12 bases outside the gene matches. This CDR3 is 16 amino acids long. CDR1 is MDHEN and CDR2 is SYDVKM in the germline V gene. The DNA of the CDR3 is TGTGCCAGCAGGAACCTAGCGGGAAGGAGGGGAGAGACCCAGTACTTC. It translates to CASRNLAGRRGETQYF.

This clonotype was recorded at least ten times. The rearrangement joins TRBV5-1 to TRBJ2-7; 8 bases agree with TRBD1. Unmatched junction bases numbered 8, after V lost 4 bases and J lost 2 bases. The CDR3 runs to 15 residues. Germline loops: CDR1 SGHRS, CDR2 YFSETQ. This chain's CDR3 is CASSLGQGPAYEQYF. CDR3 sequence (DNA): TGCGCCAGCAGCCTCGGACAGGGCCCGGCCTACGAGCAGTACTTC.

This clonotype has ten or more counts. The V gene is TRBV19, the J gene TRBJ2-7; 9 nucleotides align to TRBD1. Germline-derived CDR1 and CDR2 are LNHDA and SQIVND (reference sequence). The length of the CDR3 is 15 residues. V gave up 9 bases and J gave up 3 bases; unmatched junction bases: 12. The CDR3 region is CASKLTGTGFYEQYF. In DNA, the CDR3 is TGTGCCAGCAAATTGACCGGGACAGGGTTCTACGAGCAGTACTTC.

V gene TRBV5-1 combines with J gene TRBJ1-2; 9 bases fit TRBD1. Unmatched junction bases numbered 8, after V lost 4 bases and J lost 4 bases. The CDR3 is 15 residues long. In germline, CDR1 is SGHRS, CDR2 YFSETQ. CDR3 in amino acids: CASSGGTGNGYGYTF. CDR3 nucleotide sequence: TGCGCCAGCAGCGGAGGGACAGGGAATGGCTATGGCTACACCTTC.

This clonotype was recorded at least ten times. This chain joins TRBV6-1 and TRBJ2-1; D remains ambiguous. The germline gives CDR1 MNHNS, CDR2 SASEGT. The CDR3 is made up of 12 amino acids. Trimming removed 8 bases at V and 2 bases at J, with 7 bases between. CDR3 residues: CASLMPYNEQFF. The CDR3 DNA reads as TGTGCCAGCCTCATGCCCTACAATGAGCAGTTCTTC.

The chain employs TRBV5-6 and TRBJ1-2, with D perhaps matching TRBD1 (5 bases). Germline V CDR1 and CDR2: SGHDT, YYEEEE. Trimming stripped 3 bases from V and 4 bases from J, with 10 bases between. The CDR3 loop spans 13 amino acids. The CDR3 region is CASSSGARYGYTF. The DNA of the CDR3 is TGTGCCAGCAGCTCCGGGGCTCGCTATGGCTACACCTTC.

There are many counts of this clonotype. The V gene is TRBV2, the J gene TRBJ2-3; TRBD2 aligns across 8 bases. CDR3 length equals 16 residues. The germline V gene encodes CDR1 SNHLY and CDR2 FYNNEI. V shed 7 bases and J 2 bases; nucleotides not matched to a gene: 11. This chain's CDR3 is CASKRSSGGPTDTQYF. The CDR3 DNA reads TGTGCCAGCAAAAGATCCAGCGGGGGACCCACAGATACGCAGTATTTT.

A note on this clonotype: A much larger clone lies a single base off, so this may be a read error. The chain carries TRBV29-1 and TRBJ1-1; the D is unclear. With 4 bases removed from V and 5 bases from J, the gap between germline ends came to 8 bases. This CDR3 is built from 11 residues. CDR1 is SQVTM, CDR2 ANQGSEA, per germline. In nucleotides, the CDR3 is TGCAGCGTTGGATTTCGGACTGAAGCTTTCTTT. It is translated as CSVGFRTEAFF.

The V gene is TRBV5-1, the J gene TRBJ1-1, with D possibly being TRBD1 (5 bases). With 2 bases removed from V and 4 bases from J, the gap between germline ends came to 12 bases. The germline CDR1 and CDR2 sequences are SGHRS and YFSETQ. The CDR3 contains 14 residues. CDR3 nucleotide sequence: TGCGCCAGCAGCTTAGGGGTCGGTGGCACTGAAGCTTTCTTT. It specifies CASSLGVGGTEAFF.

This clonotype was observed a handful of times. This chain links TRBV18 with TRBJ1-3, with TRBD1 matching 7 bases. The ends lost 6 bases at V and 2 bases at J; junction bases unmatched: 13. Germline V gene lookup returns CDR1 KGHSH and CDR2 LQKENI. The length of the CDR3 is 17 residues. For the CDR3, the DNA is TGTGCCAGCTCCAACCAAAGGAACAGGGGTGCTGGAAACACCATATATTTT. Its translation: CASSNQRNRGAGNTIYF. Complete variable domain (other parts from reference TRBV18 and TRBJ1-3): NAGVMQNPRHLVRRRGQEARLRCSPMKGHSHVYWYRQLPEEGLKFMVYLQKENIIDESGMPKERFSAEFPKEGPSILRIQQVVRGDSAAYFCASSNQRNRGAGNTIYFGEGSWLTVV.

This clonotype is categorized as medium-sized. V and J are TRBV7-2 and TRBJ2-7; the D gene is possibly TRBD2 (7 bases). The CDR3 is 16 amino acids. V was shortened by 5 bases and J by 4 bases, with 21 bases between the two germline ends. Germline V gene data show CDR1 as SGHTA and CDR2 as FQGNSA. CDR3 amino acids: CASSLPTRGALYEQYF. The CDR3 bases are TGTGCCAGCAGCCTACCTACCCGGGGGGCACTGTACGAGCAGTACTTC.

This clonotype has at least ten counts. The chain combines TRBV27 with TRBJ2-2; the match to TRBD2 covers 11 bases. Germline lookup yields CDR1 MNHEY and CDR2 SMNVEV (reference sequence). The CDR3 extends over 16 amino acids. J was trimmed by 0 bases and V by 6 bases; bases with no gene match: 3. In nucleotides, the CDR3 is TGTGCCAGCAGGTTTAGCGGGAGGGCGAACACCGGGGAGCTGTTTTTT. It is translated as CASRFSGRANTGELFF.